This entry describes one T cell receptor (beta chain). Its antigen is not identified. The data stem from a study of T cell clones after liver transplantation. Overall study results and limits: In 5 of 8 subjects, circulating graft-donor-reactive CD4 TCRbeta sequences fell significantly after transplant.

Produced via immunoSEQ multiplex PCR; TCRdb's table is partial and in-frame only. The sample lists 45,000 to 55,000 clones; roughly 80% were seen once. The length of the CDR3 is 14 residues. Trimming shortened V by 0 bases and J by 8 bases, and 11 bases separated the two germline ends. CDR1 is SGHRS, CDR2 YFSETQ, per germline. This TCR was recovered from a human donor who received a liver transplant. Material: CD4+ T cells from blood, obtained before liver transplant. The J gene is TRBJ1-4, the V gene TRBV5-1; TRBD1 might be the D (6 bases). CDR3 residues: CASSLDGGREKLFF. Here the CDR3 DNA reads TGCGCCAGCAGCTTGGATGGGGGCCGGGAAAAACTGTTTTTT.